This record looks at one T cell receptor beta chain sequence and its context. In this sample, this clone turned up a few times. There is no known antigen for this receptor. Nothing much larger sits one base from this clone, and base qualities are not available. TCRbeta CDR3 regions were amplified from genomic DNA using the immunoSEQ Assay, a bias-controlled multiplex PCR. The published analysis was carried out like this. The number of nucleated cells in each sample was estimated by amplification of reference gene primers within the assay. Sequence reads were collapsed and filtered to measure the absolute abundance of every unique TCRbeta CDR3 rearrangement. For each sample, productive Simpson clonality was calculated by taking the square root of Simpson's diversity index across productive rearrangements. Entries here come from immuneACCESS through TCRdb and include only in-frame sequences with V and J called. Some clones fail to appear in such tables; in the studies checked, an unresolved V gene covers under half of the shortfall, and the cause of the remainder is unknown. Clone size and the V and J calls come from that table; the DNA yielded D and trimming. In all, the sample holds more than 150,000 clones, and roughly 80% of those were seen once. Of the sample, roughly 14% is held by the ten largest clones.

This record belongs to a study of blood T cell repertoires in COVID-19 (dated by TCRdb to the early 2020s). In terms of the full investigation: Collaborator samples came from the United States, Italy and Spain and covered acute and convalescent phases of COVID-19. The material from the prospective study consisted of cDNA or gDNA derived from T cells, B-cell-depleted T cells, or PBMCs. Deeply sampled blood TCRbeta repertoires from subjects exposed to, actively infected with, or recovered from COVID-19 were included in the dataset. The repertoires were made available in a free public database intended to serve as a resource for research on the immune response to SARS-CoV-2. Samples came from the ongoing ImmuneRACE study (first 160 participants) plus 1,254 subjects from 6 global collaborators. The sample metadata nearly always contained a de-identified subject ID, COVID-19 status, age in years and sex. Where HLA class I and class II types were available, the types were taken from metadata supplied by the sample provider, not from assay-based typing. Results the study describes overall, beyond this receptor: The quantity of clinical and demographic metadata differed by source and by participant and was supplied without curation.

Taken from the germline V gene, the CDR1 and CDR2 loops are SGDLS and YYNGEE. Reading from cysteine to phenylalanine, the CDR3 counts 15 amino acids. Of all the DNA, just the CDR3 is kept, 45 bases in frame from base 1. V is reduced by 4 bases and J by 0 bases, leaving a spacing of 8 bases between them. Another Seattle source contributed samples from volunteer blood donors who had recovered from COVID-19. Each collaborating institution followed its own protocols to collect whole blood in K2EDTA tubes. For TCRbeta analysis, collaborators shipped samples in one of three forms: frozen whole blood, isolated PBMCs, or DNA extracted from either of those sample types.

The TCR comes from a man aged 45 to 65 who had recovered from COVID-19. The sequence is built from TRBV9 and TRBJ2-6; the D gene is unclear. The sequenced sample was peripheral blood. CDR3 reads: CASSFTGSGANVLTF. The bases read TGTGCCAGCAGCTTTACGGGCTCTGGGGCCAACGTCCTGACTTTC.